These T cell receptor beta chains were read from a single sample in a study of cytomegalovirus exposure and HLA in healthy donors. The method was immunoSEQ multiplex PCR; TCRdb's version includes in-frame clones alone and lacks a portion of them. Of some 190,000 clones in the sample, 80% to 85% were seen once. Sequences were obtained from PBMCs. These receptors originate from a woman between 35 and 50 years old in good health and CMV-seronegative. Both conserved end residues are part of each CDR3. A D gene is named only where the DNA matches it firmly. Where a row states a size, it is once, few, many or the class of an expanded clone; other rows omit it.

D gene: TRBD1
V gene: TRBV19
J gene: TRBJ1-3
clone size: NA
CDR3 DNA: TGTGCCAGTAGTACAGGGGGCTCTGGAAACACCATATATTTT
CDR3 protein: CASSTGGSGNTIYF

D gene: NA
V gene: TRBV7-3
J gene: TRBJ2-7
clone size: NA
CDR3 DNA: TGTGCCAGCAGCCATAGCGGTATCGAGCAGTACTTC
CDR3 protein: CASSHSGIEQYF

D gene: NA
V gene: TRBV18
J gene: TRBJ1-2
clone size: NA
CDR3 DNA: TGTGCCAGCTCACCTACAGGCTATGGCTACACCTTC
CDR3 protein: CASSPTGYGYTF

D gene: NA
V gene: TRBV5-1
J gene: TRBJ2-1
clone size: NA
CDR3 DNA: TGCGCCAGCAGCCTGATACTAGCAGATCATGAGCAGTTCTTC
CDR3 protein: CASSLILADHEQFF

D gene: TRBD1
V gene: TRBV4-1
J gene: TRBJ2-2
clone size: NA
CDR3 DNA: TGCGCCAGCAGCCGGGGACAGGGGAGGTCCGGGGAGCTGTTTTTT
CDR3 protein: CASSRGQGRSGELFF

D gene: NA
V gene: TRBV11-2
J gene: TRBJ2-2
clone size: NA
CDR3 DNA: TGTGCCAGCAGCTTAGGGGGTGGGGCCGGCACCGGGGAGCTGTTTTTT
CDR3 protein: CASSLGGGAGTGELFF

D gene: NA
V gene: TRBV2
J gene: TRBJ2-5
clone size: few
CDR3 DNA: TGTGCCAGCAGTGAAAGGGGGGTGGGAGGGGGTTTTTGGGAGACCCAGTACTTC
CDR3 protein: CASSERGVGGGFWETQYF

D gene: NA
V gene: TRBV7-3
J gene: TRBJ2-7
clone size: NA
CDR3 DNA: TGTGCCAGCAGCCAAAACCCGGGACACCAATACGAGCAGTACTTC
CDR3 protein: CASSQNPGHQYEQYF

D gene: NA
V gene: TRBV27
J gene: TRBJ1-5
clone size: NA
CDR3 DNA: TGTGCCAGCAGTAACAACAGGGGCAATCAGCCCCAGCATTTT
CDR3 protein: CASSNNRGNQPQHF

D gene: TRBD1
V gene: TRBV9
J gene: TRBJ2-1
clone size: NA
CDR3 DNA: TGTGCCAGCACCGAGAAACAGGGGATTGAGCAGTTCTTC
CDR3 protein: CASTEKQGIEQFF

D gene: NA
V gene: TRBV30
J gene: TRBJ1-2
clone size: NA
CDR3 DNA: TGTGCCTGGGACAGGTCGGGTGTTAACTATGGCTACACCTTC
CDR3 protein: CAWDRSGVNYGYTF

D gene: NA
V gene: TRBV28
J gene: TRBJ1-1
clone size: few
CDR3 DNA: TGTGCCAGCACCTCAGGCCCCGTGAACACTGAAGCTTTCTTT
CDR3 protein: CASTSGPVNTEAFF

D gene: TRBD2
V gene: TRBV7-3
J gene: TRBJ2-6
clone size: NA
CDR3 DNA: TGTGCCAGCAGCTTGACCTCAGCGGGGACTGGGGCCAACGTCCTGACTTTC
CDR3 protein: CASSLTSAGTGANVLTF

D gene: NA
V gene: TRBV30
J gene: TRBJ1-3
clone size: NA
CDR3 DNA: TGTGCCTGGAGTGTCGGGGGAAGTGCTGGAAACACCATATATTTT
CDR3 protein: CAWSVGGSAGNTIYF

D gene: TRBD2
V gene: TRBV5-4
J gene: TRBJ2-1
clone size: NA
CDR3 DNA: TGTGCCAGCAGCTTGCAACTAGCGGGAGTCAATGAGCAGTTCTTC
CDR3 protein: CASSLQLAGVNEQFF

D gene: NA
V gene: TRBV11-3
J gene: TRBJ1-4
clone size: once
CDR3 DNA: TGTGCCAGCAGCATATTCGGTCGGGGGGCTACTAATGAAAAACTGTTTTTT
CDR3 protein: CASSIFGRGATNEKLFF

D gene: TRBD2
V gene: TRBV4-1
J gene: TRBJ2-1
clone size: NA
CDR3 DNA: TGCGCCAGCAGGCTAGCGGGAAACCTGGGCAATGAGCAGTTCTTC
CDR3 protein: CASRLAGNLGNEQFF

D gene: NA
V gene: TRBV30
J gene: TRBJ2-7
clone size: NA
CDR3 DNA: TGTGCCTGGAGTGTAGTGAGCTACGAGCAGTACTTC
CDR3 protein: CAWSVVSYEQYF

D gene: TRBD1
V gene: TRBV10-3
J gene: TRBJ1-1
clone size: NA
CDR3 DNA: TGTGCCATCAGTGAAAGGGGGACAGGGGGCGCTTTCTTT
CDR3 protein: CAISERGTGGAFF

D gene: TRBD1
V gene: TRBV27
J gene: TRBJ1-2
clone size: NA
CDR3 DNA: TGTGCCAGCAGTCCACAGGGGATCTATGGCTACACCTTC
CDR3 protein: CASSPQGIYGYTF

D gene: TRBD1
V gene: TRBV6-7
J gene: TRBJ1-2
clone size: NA
CDR3 DNA: TGTGCCAGCAGCTGGGGACAGGAAAGTGGCTACACCTTC
CDR3 protein: CASSWGQESGYTF

D gene: NA
V gene: TRBV6-5
J gene: TRBJ2-3
clone size: NA
CDR3 DNA: TGTGCCAGCAGGGGGCTTAGCACAGATACGCAGTATTTT
CDR3 protein: CASRGLSTDTQYF

D gene: NA
V gene: TRBV6-1
J gene: TRBJ1-5
clone size: NA
CDR3 DNA: TGTGCCAGCAGAAAGTTAACCTTTTCGGGGCCCCAGCATTTT
CDR3 protein: CASRKLTFSGPQHF

D gene: NA
V gene: TRBV27
J gene: TRBJ2-2
clone size: NA
CDR3 DNA: TGTGCCAGCAGCTTCCTCGTGAACACCGGGGAGCTGTTTTTT
CDR3 protein: CASSFLVNTGELFF

D gene: TRBD1
V gene: TRBV12-5
J gene: TRBJ1-2
clone size: NA
CDR3 DNA: TGTGCTAGTGGTTTGGAGGCAGGGGGCTTCGGCTACACCTTC
CDR3 protein: CASGLEAGGFGYTF

D gene: TRBD1
V gene: TRBV7-9
J gene: TRBJ2-1
clone size: once
CDR3 DNA: TGTGCCAGCAGCTTCCGGACAGGCGGAACGGATGAGCAGTTCTTC
CDR3 protein: CASSFRTGGTDEQFF

D gene: TRBD1
V gene: TRBV6-5
J gene: TRBJ1-5
clone size: once
CDR3 DNA: TGTGCCAGCAGTCCTCAGGGGGCGCCCGGACAGCCCCAGCATTTT
CDR3 protein: CASSPQGAPGQPQHF

D gene: NA
V gene: TRBV27
J gene: TRBJ1-5
clone size: once
CDR3 DNA: TGTGCCAGCAGTTTTGGAGATAGCAATCAGCCCCAGCATTTT
CDR3 protein: CASSFGDSNQPQHF

D gene: TRBD1
V gene: TRBV30
J gene: TRBJ2-3
clone size: NA
CDR3 DNA: TGTGCCTGGACTACAGGGGGCGGTGAAACAGATACGCAGTATTTT
CDR3 protein: CAWTTGGGETDTQYF

D gene: NA
V gene: TRBV9
J gene: TRBJ2-2
clone size: NA
CDR3 DNA: TGTGCCAGCAGACAAGGGGTAGGGAGGACTGGGGAGCTGTTTTTT
CDR3 protein: CASRQGVGRTGELFF

D gene: NA
V gene: TRBV6-6
J gene: TRBJ2-7
clone size: few
CDR3 DNA: TGTGCCAGCAGTTACCAGGGCCGGATGGACGAGCAGTACTTC
CDR3 protein: CASSYQGRMDEQYF

D gene: TRBD1
V gene: TRBV18
J gene: TRBJ1-1
clone size: NA
CDR3 DNA: TGTGCCAGCTCACCACAGGGGGCCCTAAACACTGAAGCTTTCTTT
CDR3 protein: CASSPQGALNTEAFF

D gene: NA
V gene: TRBV30
J gene: TRBJ2-7
clone size: NA
CDR3 DNA: TGTGCCTGGAGTTTGGTACAGGGAGAACAGTACTTC
CDR3 protein: CAWSLVQGEQYF

D gene: NA
V gene: TRBV5-4
J gene: TRBJ2-7
clone size: NA
CDR3 DNA: TGTGCCAGCACCAACTTCCCTAAATTGGAGCAGTACTTC
CDR3 protein: CASTNFPKLEQYF

D gene: NA
V gene: TRBV6-1
J gene: TRBJ1-2
clone size: NA
CDR3 DNA: TGTGCCAGCAGTGAAATGATGACCTCAGGGGGCTACACCTTC
CDR3 protein: CASSEMMTSGGYTF

D gene: TRBD1
V gene: TRBV6-1
J gene: TRBJ1-4
clone size: few
CDR3 DNA: TGTGCCAGCAGAGGAGCCGGGACAGTTAATGAAAAACTGTTTTTT
CDR3 protein: CASRGAGTVNEKLFF

D gene: TRBD1
V gene: TRBV12-5
J gene: TRBJ2-7
clone size: NA
CDR3 DNA: TGTGCTAGTGGTTCCCCTCCGGGACAGCCCTACGAGCAGTACTTC
CDR3 protein: CASGSPPGQPYEQYF

D gene: TRBD1
V gene: TRBV7-8
J gene: TRBJ2-5
clone size: NA
CDR3 DNA: TGTGCCAGCAGCCTAACACAGGGGGACCAAGAGACCCAGTACTTC
CDR3 protein: CASSLTQGDQETQYF

D gene: NA
V gene: TRBV27
J gene: TRBJ1-1
clone size: once
CDR3 DNA: TGTGCCAGCACGAGAGTCGGGTCGAACACTGAAGCTTTCTTT
CDR3 protein: CASTRVGSNTEAFF

D gene: TRBD2
V gene: TRBV7-3
J gene: TRBJ2-2
clone size: NA
CDR3 DNA: TGTGCCAGCAGCCCCGGGACTAGCGGCACCGGGGAGCTGTTTTTT
CDR3 protein: CASSPGTSGTGELFF

D gene: TRBD1
V gene: TRBV19
J gene: TRBJ1-2
clone size: NA
CDR3 DNA: TGTGCCAGTAGCCCTGACAGGGATCTCCTTTCCTATGGCTACACCTTC
CDR3 protein: CASSPDRDLLSYGYTF

D gene: NA
V gene: TRBV7-2
J gene: TRBJ1-2
clone size: NA
CDR3 DNA: TGTGCCAGCAGCTTAGACAGGACGAACTATGGCTACACCTTC
CDR3 protein: CASSLDRTNYGYTF

D gene: TRBD2
V gene: TRBV7-3
J gene: TRBJ2-5
clone size: NA
CDR3 DNA: TGTGCCAGCAGCTTAGCCGGGAGGGAGGGTGAGACCCAGTACTTC
CDR3 protein: CASSLAGREGETQYF

D gene: NA
V gene: TRBV27
J gene: TRBJ2-7
clone size: NA
CDR3 DNA: TGTGCCAGCAGTTCACCCGGGACACGGTACCAGTACGAGCAGTACTTC
CDR3 protein: CASSSPGTRYQYEQYF

D gene: NA
V gene: TRBV6-5
J gene: TRBJ1-2
clone size: NA
CDR3 DNA: TGTGCCAGCAGTTGGGAGGGTTCATACACCTTC
CDR3 protein: CASSWEGSYTF

D gene: NA
V gene: TRBV12-5
J gene: TRBJ2-7
clone size: few
CDR3 DNA: TGTGCTAGTGGTGTGGGTAGCGGTTCCCACGAGCAGTACTTC
CDR3 protein: CASGVGSGSHEQYF

D gene: NA
V gene: TRBV29-1
J gene: TRBJ1-4
clone size: few
CDR3 DNA: TGCAGCGCGGCGTCAGGGATTTCTTCTAATGAAAAACTGTTTTTT
CDR3 protein: CSAASGISSNEKLFF